The 23 T cell receptor beta chains presented below share a single source sample, sequenced in a study of cytomegalovirus exposure and HLA in healthy donors. It was with 60 Vbeta and 13 Jbeta primers that the PCR ran. Method: immunoSEQ multiplex PCR; TCRdb's copy keeps in-frame clones and lacks some. The sample yields about 55,000 clones, approximately 71% seen once. The material sequenced was PBMCs. The origin of the receptors is a man aged 35 to 55 in good health and CMV-seropositive.

The CDR3 coding sequence is TGTGCCAGCAGCGACAATTCAGAGAGGCCCCAGCATTTT. It is translated as CASSDNSERPQHF. This rearrangement joins TRBV25-1 to TRBJ1-5; D remains ambiguous. Deletions cut 6 bases from V and 9 bases from J, with 15 bases between. Germline CDR1 is MGHDK and CDR2 is SYGVNS. The CDR3 has 13 residues.

This clone was observed a handful of times. The chain carries TRBV6-6 and TRBJ2-7, with 11 bases identical to TRBD2. The ends lost 6 bases at V and 1 base at J; junction bases unmatched: 5. CDR1 MNHNY and CDR2 SVGAGI come from the germline V gene (reference sequence). This CDR3 is built from 15 residues. CDR3 sequence reads: CASRPLAGGSYEQYF. The DNA for the CDR3 is TGTGCCAGCAGACCTCTAGCGGGGGGTTCCTACGAGCAGTACTTC.

The V and J genes are TRBV4-1 and TRBJ2-3, with D perhaps TRBD2 (6 bases). The V end was cut by 4 bases, the J end by 0 bases, with 11 bases between. The germline gives CDR1 MGHRA, CDR2 YSYEKL. There are 15 residues in the CDR3. Written as DNA, the CDR3 is TGCGCCAGCAGCCCCTTTGCGGGGAGCACAGATACGCAGTATTTT. Translating gives CASSPFAGSTDTQYF.

CDR3 DNA sequence: TGTGCCAGTAGTATGGCGGGGGCAAACACAGATACGCAGTATTTT. It codes for CASSMAGANTDTQYF. The J gene is TRBJ2-3, the V gene TRBV19; D possibly corresponds to TRBD2 (7 bases). Trimming took off 3 bases at V and 2 bases at J, with 12 bases between the two ends. Germline CDR1 and CDR2: LNHDA and SQIVND (reference sequence). The CDR3 runs to 15 residues.

This clone was detected only a few times. V and J are TRBV7-3 and TRBJ2-5, with D uncertain. Deletions cut 3 bases from V and 7 bases from J, with 9 bases between. This CDR3 region has 12 residues. Germline CDR1 is SGHTA and CDR2 is FQGTGA. The CDR3 spells CASSFLRGTQYF. CDR3 nucleotides: TGTGCCAGCAGCTTTCTACGAGGGACCCAGTACTTC.

The chain has TRBV5-4 and TRBJ2-5; 9 positions agree with TRBD1. The CDR3 loop spans 16 amino acids. Germline V gene data show CDR1 as SGHNT and CDR2 as YYREEE (reference sequence). With V trimmed by 3 bases and J by 0 bases, 6 bases remained unmatched. Here the CDR3 DNA reads TGTGCCAGCAGCTGGGGGGACAGGGCCGACCAAGAGACCCAGTACTTC. Its protein is CASSWGDRADQETQYF. The complete variable domain, with remaining parts taken from reference TRBV5-4 and TRBJ2-5, reads ETGVTQSPTHLIKTRGQQVTLRCSSQSGHNTVSWYQQALGQGPQFIFQYYREEENGRGNFPPRFSGLQFPNYSSELNVNALELDDSALYLCASSWGDRADQETQYFGPGTRLLVL.

V is TRBV5-4 and J is TRBJ1-4; 7 bases fit TRBD1. V gave up 3 bases and J gave up 5 bases; unmatched junction bases: 7. CDR3 length: 15 residues. Germline V gives CDR1 SGHNT, CDR2 YYREEE (reference sequence). This CDR3 is CASSSIQGGNEKLFF. In DNA, the CDR3 is TGTGCCAGCAGCTCCATCCAGGGGGGAAATGAAAAACTGTTTTTT. Based on the CDR3 plus reference TRBV5-4 and TRBJ1-4, the full variable domain is ETGVTQSPTHLIKTRGQQVTLRCSSQSGHNTVSWYQQALGQGPQFIFQYYREEENGRGNFPPRFSGLQFPNYSSELNVNALELDDSALYLCASSSIQGGNEKLFFGSGTQLSVL.

V usage is TRBV7-9 and J usage is TRBJ1-1, with TRBD1 identical over 10 bases. Germline values: CDR1 SEHNR, CDR2 FQNEAQ (reference sequence). The CDR3 covers 15 residues. With 2 bases clipped from V and 3 bases from J, the junction kept 3 bases outside the gene matches. CDR3 amino acids: CASSLTDRGYTEAFF. The CDR3 nucleotides are TGTGCCAGCAGCTTAACGGACAGGGGGTACACTGAAGCTTTCTTT.

V gene TRBV10-3 combines with J gene TRBJ1-1; a weak D match, TRBD1 (6 bases). Trimming left V 6 bases short and J 3 bases short, with 11 bases between. CDR3 length: 13 residues. Per germline, CDR1 ENHRY and CDR2 SYGVKD. In nucleotides, the CDR3 is TGTGCCATCAGGGGGGCGGAAGACACTGAAGCTTTCTTT. Translation: CAIRGAEDTEAFF.

In nucleotides, the CDR3 is TGTGCCATCAACAGGGGGACAGGGGTCTATGGCGGGGAGCTGTTTTTT. Its translation: CAINRGTGVYGGELFF. The rearrangement uses TRBV2 and TRBJ2-2; 10 nucleotides agree with TRBD1. Per the germline V gene, CDR1 is SNHLY and CDR2 is FYNNEI. This CDR3 is 16 amino acids long. V lost 10 bases to trimming and J lost 7 bases; unmatched junction nucleotides: 15. The variable domain in full, completed from reference TRBV2 and TRBJ2-2, reads EPEVTQTPSHQVTQMGQEVILRCVPISNHLYFYWYRQILGQKVEFLVSFYNNEISEKSEIFDDQFSVERPDGSNFTLKIRSTKLEDSAMYFCAINRGTGVYGGELFFGEGSRLTVL.

This clone was detected once. The rearrangement links TRBV15 to TRBJ2-7; D is perhaps TRBD1 (6 bases). This CDR3 is built from 16 residues. V lost 4 bases and J 2 bases, leaving 18 bases between the germline ends. In germline, CDR1 is LNHNV, CDR2 YYDKDF (reference sequence). The CDR3, as DNA: TGTGCCACCAGCAAACCCTTCCCAGGGGTCACCTACGAGCAGTACTTC. As protein: CATSKPFPGVTYEQYF.

The chain uses TRBV4-2 and TRBJ2-5; 10 bases align to TRBD2. CDR3 length equals 16 residues. Germline V gene sequence: CDR1 LGHNA, CDR2 YNFKEQ. The trim removed 4 bases at V and 4 bases at J, leaving 9 bases unmatched. This CDR3 is CASSPSGGREGETQYF. Here the CDR3 DNA reads TGTGCCAGCAGCCCTAGCGGGGGCAGGGAGGGAGAGACCCAGTACTTC.

This rearrangement joins TRBV15 to TRBJ2-3, with D uncertain. Trimming pared 5 bases from V and 4 bases from J, leaving 13 bases between. Germline loops: CDR1 LNHNV, CDR2 YYDKDF (reference sequence). The CDR3 contains 14 residues. The CDR3 spells CATSARRQADTQYF. Written as DNA, the CDR3 is TGTGCCACCAGCGCTCGACGCCAGGCAGATACGCAGTATTTT.

This clone has a single count. The rearrangement uses TRBV25-1 and TRBJ1-1; D call uncertain. The CDR3 consists of 15 residues. CDR1 is MGHDK, CDR2 SYGVNS, per germline. V was cut by 0 bases and J by 4 bases, with 12 bases left in between. The CDR3 DNA reads TGTGCCAGCAGTGAATATTTATCTGAGGGCACTGAAGCTTTCTTT. Amino acid sequence: CASSEYLSEGTEAFF.

This chain connects TRBV5-5 to TRBJ2-7; D might be TRBD1 (6 bases). The V gene's germline CDR1 is SGHKS and CDR2 YYEKEE (reference sequence). The V end lost 1 base, the J end lost 0 bases, and 11 bases lay between the germline ends. The CDR3 length is 15 residues. CDR3 loop: CASSLTGSPSYEQYF. The CDR3 DNA sequence: TGTGCCAGCAGCTTGACAGGGTCCCCCTCCTACGAGCAGTACTTC.

The chain uses TRBV7-2 and TRBJ1-4, with D perhaps matching TRBD1 (5 bases). CDR1 is SGHTA and CDR2 is FQGNSA in the germline V gene. CDR3 length equals 15 residues. Between the trimmed V and J ends, which lost 1 base and 4 bases, there was a span of 10 bases. The CDR3 sequence: CASSLGGGSNEKLFF. CDR3 nucleotide sequence: TGTGCCAGCAGCTTAGGGGGGGGAAGTAATGAAAAACTGTTTTTT.

J is TRBJ2-7 and V is TRBV7-2; D is unclear. The CDR3 runs to 11 residues. V was cut by 2 bases and J by 4 bases, with 3 bases left in between. From germline, CDR1 is SGHTA and CDR2 FQGNSA. The CDR3 DNA follows: TGTGCCAGCAGCTTACCTTACGAGCAGTACTTC. It codes for CASSLPYEQYF.

Here the CDR3 reads CASSQGGNEQFF. The CDR3 bases are TGCGCCAGCAGCCAGGGGGGCAATGAGCAGTTCTTC. This sequence joins TRBV4-1 and TRBJ2-1; D might be TRBD2 (6 bases). The germline V and J ends were trimmed by 3 bases and 6 bases, with 6 bases remaining between them. The CDR3 is 12 residues long. Germline assignment: CDR1 MGHRA and CDR2 YSYEKL.

This chain links TRBV4-3 with TRBJ2-7; TRBD1 agrees at 7 bases. The V gene end was trimmed by 4 bases and the J gene end by 4 bases; junction bases not matched to a gene: 7. Per the germline V gene, CDR1 is LGHNA and CDR2 is YSLEER. The length of the CDR3 is 14 residues. CDR3 sequence: CASSPPEGAYEQYF. In nucleotides, the CDR3 is TGCGCCAGCAGCCCCCCTGAGGGGGCTTACGAGCAGTACTTC.

The V call is TRBV5-1, the J call TRBJ1-2, with 8 bases lining up with TRBD1. The germline V gene has CDR1 SGHRS and CDR2 YFSETQ. V lost 0 bases to trimming and J lost 5 bases; unmatched junction nucleotides: 6. This CDR3 region has 15 residues. This CDR3 reads CASSLEGRQGYGYTF. As DNA, the CDR3 is TGCGCCAGCAGCTTGGAGGGCCGACAGGGGTATGGCTACACCTTC. The variable domain in full, with the rest retrieved from reference TRBV5-1 and TRBJ1-2, is KAGVTQTPRYLIKTRGQQVTLSCSPISGHRSVSWYQQTPGQGLQFLFEYFSETQRNKGNFPGRFSGRQFSNSRSEMNVSTLELGDSALYLCASSLEGRQGYGYTFGSGTRLTVV.

The chain links TRBV7-2 to TRBJ2-5; D uncertain. V lost 6 bases, J lost 5 bases, and 19 bases lay in between. This CDR3 spans 15 amino acids. The germline gives CDR1 SGHTA, CDR2 FQGNSA. The CDR3 nucleotides read TGTGCCAGCAGTTCCCAATCCCCAGGATCGGAGACCCAGTACTTC. Protein: CASSSQSPGSETQYF.

This clone was counted a few times. The rearrangement uses TRBV29-1 and TRBJ2-7; D is perhaps TRBD1 (5 bases). The V gene lost 5 bases and the J gene lost 3 bases, with 11 bases spanning the gap. This CDR3 comprises 12 residues. Germline CDR1 reads SQVTM; CDR2 reads ANQGSEA. Here the CDR3 reads CSVSETVYEQYF. In DNA form, the CDR3 reads TGCAGCGTTTCAGAGACAGTCTACGAGCAGTACTTC.

The sample holds a few counts of this clone. V usage is TRBV4-3 and J usage is TRBJ1-2; weak D call: TRBD1 (6 bases). This CDR3 has 13 amino acids. V was clipped by 4 bases and J by 6 bases, with 12 bases between them. The germline gives CDR1 LGHNA, CDR2 YSLEER. The CDR3 nucleotides are TGCGCCAGCAGCCGATTACAGGGTCATGGCTACACCTTC. Amino acids: CASSRLQGHGYTF.